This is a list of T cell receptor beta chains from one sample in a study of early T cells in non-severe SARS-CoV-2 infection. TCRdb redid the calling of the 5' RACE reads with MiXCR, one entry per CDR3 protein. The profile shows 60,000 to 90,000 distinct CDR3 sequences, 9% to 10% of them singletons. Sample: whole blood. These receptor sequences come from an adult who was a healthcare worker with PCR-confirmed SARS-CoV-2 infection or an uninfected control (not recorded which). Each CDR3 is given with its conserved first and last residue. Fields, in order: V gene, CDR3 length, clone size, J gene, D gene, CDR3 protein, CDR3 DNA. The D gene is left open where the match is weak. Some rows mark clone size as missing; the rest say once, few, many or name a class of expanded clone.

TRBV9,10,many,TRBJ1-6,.,CACSNSPLHF,TGTGCCTGCTCTAATTCACCCCTCCACTTT
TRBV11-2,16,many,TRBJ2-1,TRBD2,CASSLGPGGGHNEQFF,TGTGCCAGCAGCTTAGGACCGGGGGGAGGGCATAATGAGCAGTTCTTC
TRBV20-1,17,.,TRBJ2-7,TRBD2,CSAFPRGREGHSYEQYF,TGCAGTGCTTTTCCCCGGGGGCGGGAGGGCCACTCCTACGAGCAGTACTTC
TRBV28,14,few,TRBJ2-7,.,CASHSLRPTYEQYF,TGTGCCAGCCATTCTTTAAGGCCTACCTACGAGCAGTACTTC
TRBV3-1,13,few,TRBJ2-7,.,CASSRRVGGEQYF,TGTGCCAGCAGCCGAAGGGTTGGAGGCGAGCAGTACTTC
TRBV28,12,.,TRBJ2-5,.,CASSLGSVTQYF,TGTGCCAGCAGTTTAGGGAGCGTCACCCAGTACTTC
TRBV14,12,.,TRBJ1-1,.,CASSQGGIGAFF,TGTGCCAGCAGCCAAGGAGGAATTGGAGCTTTCTTT
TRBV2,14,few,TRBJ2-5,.,CASSDSAAQETQYF,TGTGCCAGCAGTGATTCAGCGGCACAAGAGACCCAGTACTTC
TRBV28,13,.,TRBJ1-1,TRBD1,CASRGQLNTEAFF,TGTGCCAGCAGGGGACAGCTGAACACTGAAGCTTTCTTT
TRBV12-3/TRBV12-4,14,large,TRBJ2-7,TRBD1,CASSPRQGVYEQYF,TGTGCCAGCAGCCCCCGACAGGGTGTCTACGAGCAGTACTTC
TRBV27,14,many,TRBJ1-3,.,CASSPTAPATTIYF,TGTGCCAGCAGTCCTACCGCCCCGGCCACCACCATATATTTT
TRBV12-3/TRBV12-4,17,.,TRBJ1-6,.,CASSLQGHLKLNSPLHF,TGTGCCAGCAGTTTGCAGGGCCACCTAAAATTGAATTCACCCCTCCACTTT
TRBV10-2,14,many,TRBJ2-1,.,CASMLAGGLNEQFF,TGCGCCAGCATGTTGGCAGGGGGGCTCAATGAGCAGTTCTTC
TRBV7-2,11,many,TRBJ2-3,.,CASSLVDTQYF,TGTGCCAGCAGCTTAGTCGATACGCAGTATTTT
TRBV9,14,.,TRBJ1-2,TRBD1,CASSGGQGGYGYTF,TGTGCCAGCAGCGGCGGACAGGGCGGCTATGGCTACACCTTC
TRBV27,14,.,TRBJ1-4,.,CASSSSGFGEKLFF,TGTGCCAGCAGCTCGTCAGGGTTTGGTGAAAAACTGTTTTTT
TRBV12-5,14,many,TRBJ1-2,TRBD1,CASGTGQGSYGYTF,TGTGCTAGTGGCACCGGACAGGGAAGCTATGGCTACACCTTC
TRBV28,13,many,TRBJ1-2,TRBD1,CASSSGTGLGYTF,TGTGCCAGCAGTTCCGGGACAGGGCTTGGCTACACCTTC
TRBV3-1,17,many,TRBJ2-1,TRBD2,CASSPLSSGRQDNEQFF,TGTGCCAGCAGCCCCTTGTCGTCCGGGAGGCAGGACAATGAGCAGTTCTTC
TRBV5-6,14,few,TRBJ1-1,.,CASSLGLGNTEAFF,TGTGCCAGCAGCTTGGGGCTAGGGAACACTGAAGCTTTCTTT
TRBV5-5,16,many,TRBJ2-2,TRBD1,CASSYSIGTGTGELFF,TGTGCCAGCAGCTACAGTATTGGGACAGGGACCGGGGAGCTGTTTTTT
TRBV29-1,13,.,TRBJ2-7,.,CSVVKAGRYEQYF,TGCAGCGTTGTTAAGGCGGGAAGATACGAGCAGTACTTC
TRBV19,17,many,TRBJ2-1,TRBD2,CASSIDFASGAYNEQFF,TGTGCCAGTAGTATAGATTTTGCTAGCGGAGCCTACAATGAGCAGTTCTTC
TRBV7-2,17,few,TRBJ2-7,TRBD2,CASSSGTGTRATYEQYF,TGTGCCAGCAGCTCAGGAACCGGGACTAGAGCAACCTACGAGCAGTACTTC
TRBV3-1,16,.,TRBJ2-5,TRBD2,CASSLGTSGYQETQYF,TGTGCCAGCAGCCTTGGGACTAGCGGGTACCAAGAGACCCAGTACTTC
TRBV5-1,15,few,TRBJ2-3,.,CASSLDPGVVGTQYF,TGCGCCAGCAGCTTGGATCCGGGAGTGGTCGGTACGCAGTATTTT
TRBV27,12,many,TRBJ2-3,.,CASGLLTDTQYF,TGTGCCAGCGGATTACTCACAGATACGCAGTATTTT
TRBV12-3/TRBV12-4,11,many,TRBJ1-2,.,CASSFGVGYTF,TGTGCCAGCAGTTTTGGTGTGGGCTACACCTTC
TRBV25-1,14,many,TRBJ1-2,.,CASSELDGNYGYTF,TGTGCCAGCAGTGAATTAGACGGGAACTATGGCTACACCTTC
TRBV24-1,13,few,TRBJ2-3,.,CATSEINTDTQYF,TGTGCCACCAGTGAGATAAACACAGATACGCAGTATTTT
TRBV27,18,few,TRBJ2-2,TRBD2,CASSSLAGGLSDTGELFF,TGTGCCAGCAGTTCCCTAGCGGGAGGGCTTTCGGACACCGGGGAGCTGTTTTTT
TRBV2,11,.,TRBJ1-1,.,CATQGNSGAFF,TGTGCCACCCAGGGTAACTCGGGCGCTTTCTTT
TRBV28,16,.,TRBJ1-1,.,CASMPLRAERNTEAFF,TGTGCCAGCATGCCGCTAAGGGCTGAGAGGAACACTGAAGCTTTCTTT
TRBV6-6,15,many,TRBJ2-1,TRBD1,CASRWGQGVRNEQFF,TGTGCCAGCAGATGGGGACAGGGCGTTAGGAATGAGCAGTTCTTC
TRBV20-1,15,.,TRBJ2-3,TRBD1,CSAARQGMGTDTQYF,TGCAGTGCGGCGAGACAGGGGATGGGCACAGATACGCAGTATTTT
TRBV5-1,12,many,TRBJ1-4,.,CASSQNNEKLFF,TGCGCCAGCAGCCAGAATAATGAAAAACTGTTTTTT
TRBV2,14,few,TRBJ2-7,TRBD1,CASSNRDRAYEQYF,TGTGCCAGCAGTAACCGGGACAGGGCCTACGAGCAGTACTTC
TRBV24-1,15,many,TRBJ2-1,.,CATSDLLGPYNEQFF,TGTGCCACCAGTGATTTGCTCGGCCCCTACAATGAGCAGTTCTTC
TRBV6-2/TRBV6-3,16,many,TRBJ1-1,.,CASSYGSSPWGTEAFF,TGTGCCAGCAGTTACGGCTCTTCACCGTGGGGCACTGAAGCTTTCTTT
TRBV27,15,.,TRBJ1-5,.,CASSSRGLGNQPQHF,TGTGCCAGCAGTTCCCGGGGCTTGGGCAATCAGCCCCAGCATTTT
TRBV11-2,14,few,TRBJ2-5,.,CASSTLAPQETQYF,TGTGCCAGCAGCACGCTAGCGCCCCAAGAGACCCAGTACTTC
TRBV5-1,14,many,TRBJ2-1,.,CASSLGQTYNEQFF,TGCGCCAGCAGCTTGGGACAGACATACAATGAGCAGTTCTTC
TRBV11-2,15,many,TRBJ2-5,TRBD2,CASSSTSGARRGQYF,TGTGCCAGCAGCTCCACTAGCGGGGCCCGAAGGGGCCAGTACTTC
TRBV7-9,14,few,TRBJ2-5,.,CASSPGQSGETQYF,TGTGCCAGCAGCCCTGGACAGTCAGGGGAGACCCAGTACTTC
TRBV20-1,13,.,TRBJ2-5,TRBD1,CSARATGVETQYF,TGCAGTGCTAGGGCTACAGGGGTAGAGACCCAGTACTTC
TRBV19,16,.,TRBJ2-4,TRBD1,CASSWGTGAHKNIQYF,TGTGCCAGTAGTTGGGGGACAGGGGCCCACAAAAACATTCAGTACTTC
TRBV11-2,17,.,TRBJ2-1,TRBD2,CASSLLRERRGYNEQFF,TGTGCCAGCAGCTTACTGCGGGAGAGGCGCGGTTACAATGAGCAGTTCTTC
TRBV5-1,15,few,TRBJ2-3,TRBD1,CASSTGQGQADTQYF,TGCGCCAGCAGCACGGGACAGGGGCAAGCAGATACGCAGTATTTT
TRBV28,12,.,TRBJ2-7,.,CASSFPNYEQYF,TGTGCCAGCAGTTTCCCGAACTACGAGCAGTACTTC
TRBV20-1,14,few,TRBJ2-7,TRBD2,CSARGLAGSSEQYF,TGCAGTGCTAGGGGACTAGCGGGAAGTTCCGAGCAGTACTTC
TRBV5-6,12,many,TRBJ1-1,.,CASSLTGKETFF,TGTGCCAGCAGCTTGACAGGGAAAGAAACTTTCTTT
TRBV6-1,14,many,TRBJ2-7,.,CASSERRGSYEQYF,TGTGCCAGCAGTGAAAGGCGGGGCTCCTACGAGCAGTACTTC
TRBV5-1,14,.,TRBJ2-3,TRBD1,CASSPDRGTDTQYF,TGCGCCAGCAGCCCGGACAGGGGAACAGATACGCAGTATTTT
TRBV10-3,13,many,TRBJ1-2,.,CAISEDSNYGYTF,TGTGCCATCAGTGAGGACTCTAACTATGGCTACACCTTC
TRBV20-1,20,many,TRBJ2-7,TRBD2,CSARDLKGTSGRIGGNEQYF,TGCAGTGCTAGAGATCTCAAGGGGACTAGCGGGAGAATTGGCGGCAACGAGCAGTACTTC